This T cell receptor beta chain was obtained from a study of cytomegalovirus exposure and HLA in healthy donors. Broader study findings: Reportedly, cytomegalovirus status was diagnosed with high sensitivity and specificity. The study carried out a later analysis of TCR beta sequences. It associated around 17,000 of them with specific HLA alleles at a false discovery rate of 0.05. The number of N-insertions in an Asian-associated ancestry cluster was reportedly below the 666-donor mean in a later analysis.

Worth noting for this clone: Its antigen remains unknown.

In germline, CDR1 is LNHDA, CDR2 SQIVND (reference sequence). The J segment lost 1 base and the V segment lost 6 bases, leaving 13 bases of the junction unmatched. The CDR3 spans 17 residues. The primer mix had 60 Vbeta and 13 Jbeta primers. Profiling relied on immunoSEQ multiplex PCR, and the TCRdb table lists in-frame clones only, not all of them. The sample gives 150,000 or so clones, about 65% of which show up once; less than 1.6% is in the top ten. Sequencing was carried out using PBMCs. The V and J genes are TRBV19 and TRBJ2-5; the match to TRBD1 covers 8 bases. The clonotype comes from a girl under 18 in good health and CMV-seronegative. CDR3 in DNA: TGTGCCAGTAGCCCCCGGGCCGGGACAGGACTCCAAGAGACCCAGTACTTC. Translated: CASSPRAGTGLQETQYF.